A selection of T cell receptor beta chains follows, all from one sample in a study of T-cell reconstitution after alpha-beta-depleted transplantation in children. From the PCR reads, TCRdb called clonotypes with MiXCR, one entry per CDR3 protein. The sample consists of 250,000 to 350,000 distinct CDR3 sequences, around 25% of them appearing once. The sequenced sample was PBMCs, mostly from graft donor cells, obtained 180 days after TCRalphabeta/CD19-depleted stem cell transplant. The source is a male patient aged 10 to 17 who had a stem cell transplant for acute lymphoblastic leukemia, so the T cells may come from the graft donor. CDR3s include the opening cysteine and the closing phenylalanine or tryptophan.

v_call cdr3_aa
TRBV6-2/TRBV6-3 CASSPGSGYNEQFF
TRBV4-2 CASSQDRDRGRSPLHF
TRBV20-1 CSQPGQGTEAFF
TRBV12-3/TRBV12-4 CASSLWGAVNEQFF
TRBV24-1 CATSGDGGTYEQYF
TRBV5-1 CASSLTGTSGIGDTQYF
TRBV5-6 CASSLETSRRETQYF
TRBV5-1 CASSLATAGQETQYF
TRBV12-3/TRBV12-4 CASIPIAGVRYNEQFF
TRBV5-1 CASSNIRETQYF
TRBV5-6 CASSLVPATNTGELFF
TRBV30 CAWRRGGSAQVYEQYF
TRBV3-1 CASSPRGRGALNEKLFF
TRBV2 CASSLGTGRAYNEQFF
TRBV27 CASSSTGAGEGRAFF
TRBV2 CASRRTGTTTYEQYF
TRBV5-1 CASSWGTGLYEQYF
TRBV24-1 CATSDGDRYTEAFF
TRBV9 CASSFSSAGDEQFF
TRBV20-1 CSAAGLAGVADTQYF
TRBV19 CASSIALYYNEQFF
TRBV12-3/TRBV12-4 CASSVGTGGLNQPQHF
TRBV27 CASSLSWGGGKTEAFF
TRBV3-1 CASSLQPPGLAGDEQFF
TRBV7-9 CASSLFPTPRELFF
TRBV25-1 CASSEYPVGEQFF
TRBV5-1 CASSLGPRGGQETQYF
TRBV6-5 CASSYGQLSTDTQYF
TRBV29-1 CSVVRREGNYEQYF
TRBV5-1 CASSLRQGGWDEKLFF
TRBV5-1 CASSLDGSGANVLTF
TRBV2 CASGTSGLTYNEQFF
TRBV6-6 CASSYYTRNIQYF
TRBV11-1 CASSLATGPSALSYEQYF
TRBV14 CASSPDQGWTEAFF
TRBV4-1 CASSQVGSGTGEFF
TRBV6-1 CASSATSGPTFQYF
TRBV5-1 CASSTLATRTDTQYF
TRBV12-3/TRBV12-4 CASSLEATFNYGYTF
TRBV10-3 CAISRSDEQYF
TRBV18 CASSPLTGGPSSGANVLTF
TRBV19 CASSGTGTGTYEQYF
TRBV4-1 CASSQSGTGAPGNTIYF